This T cell receptor beta chain was sequenced in a study of T-cell memory formation after mild COVID-19. Study results and caveats: Contracting clones, day 15 to 85, had balanced CD4/CD8, and later expanders favored CD4+. Mainly CM and EM harbored the contracting CD4+ clones; mainly EMRA harbored the CD8+ ones. Certain responding clones were present in pre-infection memory, suggesting participation of cross-reactive memory.

Each CDR3 protein is one row after TCRdb ran MiXCR on the 5' RACE reads. The data contain about 140,000 distinct CDR3 sequences, roughly 13% of them singletons. V lost 4 bases, J lost 9 bases, and 14 bases stayed unmatched. This CDR3 contains 16 residues. Germline V gene sequence: CDR1 SEHNR, CDR2 FQNEAQ (reference sequence). For this clonotype: Its antigen is not identified.

The TCR sequence derives from an adult woman who had mild COVID-19 (a few samples of this study predate the infection). Cell type and time point are not known. This chain joins TRBV7-9 and TRBJ2-1; 8 bases fit TRBD2. Sequencing was done on a sample of PBMCs or a T cell subset sorted from them (not recorded which). DNA of the CDR3: TGTGCCAGCAGCTCCTCCGGGACTAGAGCAAGAGTTGAGCAGTTCTTC. It codes for CASSSSGTRARVEQFF.